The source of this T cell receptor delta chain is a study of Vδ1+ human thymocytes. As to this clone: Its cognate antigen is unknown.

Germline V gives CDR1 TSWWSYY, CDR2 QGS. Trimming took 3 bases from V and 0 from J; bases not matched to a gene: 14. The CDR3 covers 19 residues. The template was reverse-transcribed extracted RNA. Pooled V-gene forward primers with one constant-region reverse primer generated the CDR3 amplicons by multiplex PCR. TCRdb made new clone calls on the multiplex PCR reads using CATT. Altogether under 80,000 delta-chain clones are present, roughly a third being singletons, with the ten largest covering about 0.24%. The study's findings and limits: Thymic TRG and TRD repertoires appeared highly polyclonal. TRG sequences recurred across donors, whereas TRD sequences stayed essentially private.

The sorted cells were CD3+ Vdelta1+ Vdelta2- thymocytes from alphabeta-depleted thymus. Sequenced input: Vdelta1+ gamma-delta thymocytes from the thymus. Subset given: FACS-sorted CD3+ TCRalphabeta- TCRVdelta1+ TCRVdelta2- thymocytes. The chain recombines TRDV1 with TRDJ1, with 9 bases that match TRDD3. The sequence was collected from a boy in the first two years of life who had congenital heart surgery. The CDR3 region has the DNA TGTGCTCTTGGGGATGGAGGCGCCCTACCTGGGGGATACACCGATAAACTCATCTTT. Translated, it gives CALGDGGALPGGYTDKLIF.